A single sample gave rise to the 25 T cell receptor beta chains below, sequenced in a study of blood T cell repertoires in COVID-19. Only in-frame clones appear in the TCRdb table, and some are missing; sequencing was by immunoSEQ multiplex PCR. Of over 150,000 clones in the sample, about four fifths are singletons; the top ten hold about 19%. Material: peripheral blood. The source of these receptors is a woman in her seventies who had recovered from COVID-19.

The chain joins TRBV12-3 or TRBV12-4 to TRBJ2-7; 7 bases agree with TRBD1. The CDR3 runs to 12 residues. The V segment lost 7 bases and the J segment 5 bases; nucleotides outside the gene matches: 5. CDR3 region: CASTTGAHEQYF. The CDR3, as DNA: TGTGCCAGCACCACAGGGGCCCACGAGCAGTACTTC.

The chain recombines TRBV11-2 with TRBJ1-1; tentatively, D is TRBD1 (6 bases). The germline gives CDR1 SGHAT, CDR2 FQNNGV. Trimming pared 2 bases from V and 4 bases from J, leaving 8 bases between. The CDR3 length is 13 residues. The chain's CDR3 is CASSLRGGTEAFF. DNA for the CDR3: TGTGCCAGCAGCTTAAGAGGGGGCACTGAAGCTTTCTTT.

The V and J genes are TRBV2 and TRBJ1-2; TRBD1 aligns across 7 bases. The CDR3 runs to 18 residues. Germline V gene lookup returns CDR1 SNHLY and CDR2 FYNNEI. J lost 2 bases, V lost 4 bases, and 16 bases had no gene match. CDR3 sequence: CASSGNRGWGRLNYGYTF. The CDR3 DNA follows: TGTGCCAGCAGTGGGAACAGGGGCTGGGGACGATTGAACTATGGCTACACCTTC.

The chain joins TRBV13 to TRBJ1-5; D perhaps matches TRBD1 (5 bases). Trimming took 3 bases from V and 0 from J, leaving 9 bases between them. From germline, CDR1 is PRHDT and CDR2 FYEKMQ (reference sequence). This CDR3 contains 15 residues. The DNA of the CDR3 is TGTGCCAGCAGCTTGGGGGGGTATAGCAATCAGCCCCAGCATTTT. Protein: CASSLGGYSNQPQHF.

The CDR3, as DNA: TGTGCCAGCAGTGATGGGGGGACGATTAGTGAAAAACTGTTTTTT. Protein: CASSDGGTISEKLFF. V is TRBV2 and J is TRBJ1-4; possible D gene TRBD1, 5 bases. CDR1 is SNHLY and CDR2 is FYNNEI in the germline V gene. V was clipped by 3 bases and J by 7 bases, with 15 bases between them. This CDR3 comprises 15 residues.

The genes are TRBV28 and TRBJ1-5; 8 positions match TRBD1. Trimming cost V 8 bases and J 6 bases; bases outside gene matches: 12. Germline CDR1 reads MDHEN; CDR2 reads SYDVKM. CDR3 length equals 15 residues. The CDR3 protein is CASSPATGGSQPQHF. The CDR3 DNA follows: TGTGCCAGCTCCCCCGCAACAGGGGGAAGTCAGCCCCAGCATTTT.

The chain combines TRBV6-5 with TRBJ2-7; no clear D gene. Germline-derived CDR1 and CDR2 are MNHEY and SVGAGI. V was trimmed by 3 bases and J by 2 bases, leaving 11 bases between them. The CDR3 totals 14 residues. CDR3 DNA sequence: TGTGCCAGCAGTTATCGAGGTCACACCTACGAGCAGTACTTC. The encoded protein is CASSYRGHTYEQYF.

This clone was counted a single time. This rearrangement joins TRBV7-9 to TRBJ1-5, with 8 bases matching TRBD1. CDR1 SEHNR and CDR2 FQNEAQ come from the germline V gene (reference sequence). The CDR3 is made up of 18 amino acids. V lost 4 bases to trimming and J lost 4 bases; unmatched junction nucleotides: 15. The CDR3 nucleotides are TGTGCCAGCAGCTATGGACAGGGTGGAGGATATGGGAATCAGCCCCAGCATTTT. Translation: CASSYGQGGGYGNQPQHF.

This clone was detected only once. The genes are TRBV10-2 and TRBJ1-5, with 7 bases that match TRBD1. The CDR3 runs 14 residues. The germline V gene has CDR1 WSHSY and CDR2 SAAADI. V gave up 10 bases and J gave up 3 bases; unmatched junction bases: 9. This CDR3 reads CATQTGNDNQPQHF. CDR3 DNA sequence: TGCGCCACCCAGACAGGGAATGACAATCAGCCCCAGCATTTT.

This clone has only one observation. V and J are TRBV27 and TRBJ2-2, with 7 positions matching TRBD2. Germline V gives CDR1 MNHEY, CDR2 SMNVEV (reference sequence). The junction had 11 bases not matched to a gene; V was cut back by 0 bases and J by 7 bases. The CDR3 sequence is 17 residues long. The CDR3 here is CASSLSGQGGSSGELFF. The CDR3 DNA sequence: TGTGCCAGCAGTTTATCCGGGCAGGGAGGGTCCAGCGGGGAGCTGTTTTTT.

The rearrangement joins TRBV27 to TRBJ2-1, with a tentative D call TRBD2 (6 bases). Looked up from germline, CDR1 is MNHEY and CDR2 is SMNVEV (reference sequence). The CDR3 spans 16 residues. V gave up 6 bases and J gave up 7 bases, with 22 bases separating them. The CDR3 reads CASSPGTLPVENEQFF. The CDR3 DNA reads as TGTGCCAGCAGCCCGGGGACTCTCCCTGTGGAGAATGAGCAGTTCTTC.

The rearrangement joins TRBV4-2 to TRBJ1-1; tentatively, D is TRBD1 (5 bases). Trimming removed 4 bases at V and 3 bases at J, with 15 bases between. The CDR3 length is 15 residues. The germline V gene has CDR1 LGHNA and CDR2 YNFKEQ. As DNA, the CDR3 is TGTGCCAGCAGCCCCGAGGGGTGGGGGGACACTGAAGCTTTCTTT. This translates into CASSPEGWGDTEAFF.

This clone was counted a single time. This sequence joins TRBV7-2 and TRBJ1-5, with 8 bases lining up with TRBD1. Trimming at V came to 5 bases and at J to 2 bases, leaving 8 bases not matched to a gene. CDR3 length equals 16 residues. Germline V gives CDR1 SGHTA, CDR2 FQGNSA. The CDR3 region has the DNA TGTGCCAGCAGCCCCCAGACAGGGGCGGGCAATCAGCCCCAGCATTTT. Amino acid sequence: CASSPQTGAGNQPQHF.

The chain couples TRBV14 to TRBJ1-2; D not resolved. Per the germline V gene, CDR1 is SGHDN and CDR2 is FVKESK. The CDR3 covers 14 residues. V lost 4 bases and J lost 4, with 13 bases in between. The CDR3 region is CASSREDTRYGYTF. Written as DNA, the CDR3 is TGTGCCAGCAGCCGCGAAGACACCCGCTATGGCTACACCTTC.

This clone was detected only once. This chain connects TRBV6-5 to TRBJ1-5; D is possibly TRBD1 (5 bases). CDR3 length equals 14 residues. V gave up 6 bases and J gave up 9 bases, with 18 bases separating them. The germline gives CDR1 MNHEY, CDR2 SVGAGI. CDR3 protein: CASRGGPSLGPQHF. The CDR3 DNA reads TGTGCCAGCAGGGGGGGTCCCTCATTGGGGCCCCAGCATTTT.

In its sample, this clone was seen many times. V gene TRBV6-5 combines with J gene TRBJ1-1, with TRBD1 identical over 10 bases. The length of the CDR3 is 15 residues. Germline loops: CDR1 MNHEY, CDR2 SVGAGI. The ends lost 6 bases at V and 5 bases at J; junction bases unmatched: 9. The CDR3, as DNA: TGTGCCAGCAGATCGACAGGGGGCCGTAGGACTGAAGCTTTCTTT. Encoded protein: CASRSTGGRRTEAFF.

The J gene is TRBJ2-5, the V gene TRBV7-3; TRBD2 aligns across 7 bases. J gave up 5 bases and V 0 bases, and 3 bases lay outside the gene matches. The V gene's germline CDR1 is SGHTA and CDR2 FQGTGA. The CDR3 sequence is 14 residues long. DNA for the CDR3: TGTGCCAGCAGCTTAACGGGGAGGGAGGAGACCCAGTACTTC. It codes for CASSLTGREETQYF.

This chain connects TRBV5-6 to TRBJ1-2; D might be TRBD1 (6 bases). V lost 4 bases and J lost 8, with 21 bases in between. Germline values: CDR1 SGHDT, CDR2 YYEEEE. This CDR3 spans 15 amino acids. CDR3 sequence (DNA): TGTGCCAGCAGCCCACAAACCGGGACACCCTTGGGCTACACCTTC. It translates to CASSPQTGTPLGYTF.

The J gene is TRBJ2-1, the V gene TRBV29-1; 10 positions agree with TRBD2. V lost 4 bases and J lost 7; bases outside the gene matches: 4. This CDR3 has 13 amino acids. Germline values: CDR1 SQVTM, CDR2 ANQGSEA. The CDR3 DNA reads as TGCAGCGTTGGGGGACTAGCGAAAAATGAGCAGTTCTTC. Residues: CSVGGLAKNEQFF.

This chain joins TRBV9 and TRBJ1-5; D is possibly TRBD1 (5 bases). The CDR3 has 13 amino acids. Trimming left V 2 bases short and J 4 bases short, with 7 bases between. From germline, CDR1 is SGDLS and CDR2 YYNGEE. The chain's CDR3 is CASSVGQNQPQHF. The CDR3 DNA is TGTGCCAGCAGCGTTGGACAAAATCAGCCCCAGCATTTT. The full variable domain, in which reference TRBV9 and TRBJ1-5 provide the parts outside the CDR3, is DSGVTQTPKHLITATGQRVTLRCSPRSGDLSVYWYQQSLDQGLQFLIQYYNGEERAKGNILERFSAQQFPDLHSELNLSSLELGDSALYFCASSVGQNQPQHFGDGTRLSIL.

This clone was found a few times. The chain is built from TRBV6-5 and TRBJ2-7; 12 bases align to TRBD2. Germline V gene lookup returns CDR1 MNHEY and CDR2 SVGAGI. The ends lost 2 bases at V and 3 bases at J; junction bases unmatched: 5. This CDR3 is 16 amino acids long. CDR3 coding DNA: TGTGCCAGCAGTTACCCGAGACTAGCGGGAGTCTACGAGCAGTACTTC. Amino acid sequence: CASSYPRLAGVYEQYF.

The V gene is TRBV6-1, the J gene TRBJ1-4, with D maybe TRBD1 (5 bases). Germline V CDR1 and CDR2: MNHNS, SASEGT. V lost 3 bases and J lost 8, with 13 bases in between. CDR3 length: 14 residues. The CDR3 DNA sequence: TGTGCCAGCAGTGAGGGGGGGGTGCGCGAAAAACTGTTTTTT. This encodes CASSEGGVREKLFF.

The chain links TRBV12-3 or TRBV12-4 to TRBJ1-4; unclear D gene. Between the trimmed V and J ends, which lost 3 bases and 14 bases, there was a span of 13 bases. This CDR3 comprises 12 residues. The DNA for the CDR3 is TGTGCCAGCAGTTTTGCGGGGTTTTGGCTGTTTTTT. Its translation: CASSFAGFWLFF.

This sequence joins TRBV7-8 and TRBJ2-7; 9 nucleotides line up with TRBD1. This CDR3 has 17 residues. Per the germline V gene, CDR1 is SGHVS and CDR2 is FQNEAQ. The V gene end was trimmed by 1 base and the J gene end by 4 bases; junction bases not matched to a gene: 11. CDR3 protein: CASSLGWFGDRVYEQYF. DNA of the CDR3: TGTGCCAGCAGCTTAGGATGGTTTGGGGACAGGGTGTACGAGCAGTACTTC.

This clone turned up a few times. The chain uses TRBV6-6 and TRBJ2-3; 8 positions match TRBD2. Germline CDR1 is MNHNY and CDR2 is SVGAGI (reference sequence). The CDR3 has 15 amino acids. V shed 6 bases and J 3 bases; nucleotides not matched to a gene: 8. CDR3 DNA: TGTGCCAGCAGCCCCGGGGGGGGTCGGACAGATACGCAGTATTTT. It codes for CASSPGGGRTDTQYF.